This T cell receptor (beta chain) was identified in a study of tumor-infiltrating lymphocytes in oesophageal squamous cell carcinoma. This clonotype was seen a few times. TCRdb analysed the PCR reads with MiXCR anew, one entry per CDR3 protein. The table has about 20,000 distinct CDR3 sequences, around 43% seen once; the top ten hold 15% to 20%. CDR3 size: 13 residues. V gave up 3 bases and J gave up 10 bases, with 13 bases separating them. Germline V CDR1 and CDR2: SNHLY, FYNNEI. Sequencing was done on a sample of normal esophageal tissue next to the tumor. This chain joins TRBV2 and TRBJ1-5; D gene uncertain. The receptor was isolated from a female donor with esophageal squamous cell carcinoma. CDR3 amino acids: CASSELDNYPQHF. CDR3 coding DNA: TGTGCCAGCAGTGAGCTTGATAATTACCCCCAGCATTTT.